Listed here are 15 T cell receptor beta chains from one sample, sequenced in a study of T cell changes during pregnancy in multiple sclerosis. Using immunoSEQ multiplex PCR, the repertoire was profiled, and TCRdb retains in-frame clones only, with some absent. The sample lists 15,000 to 20,000 clones; about nine tenths were seen once. Sequencing was performed on CD8+ T cells from peripheral blood mononuclear cells, taken in the third trimester of pregnancy. The origin of the receptors is a female donor in good health, enrolled as a control in a pregnancy study.

The chain employs TRBV4-2 and TRBJ1-5; D gene uncertain. Trimming cost V 4 bases and J 2 bases, with 3 bases left between them. The CDR3 contains 12 residues. CDR1 is LGHNA, CDR2 YNFKEQ, per germline. The CDR3 region has the DNA TGTGCCAGCAGCCGAGGCAATCAGCCCCAGCATTTT. It is translated as CASSRGNQPQHF.

The V and J genes are TRBV28 and TRBJ1-6; tentative D call: TRBD1 (6 bases). The germline CDR1 and CDR2 sequences are MDHEN and SYDVKM. V lost 3 bases, J lost 3 bases, and 12 bases lay in between. The CDR3 has 16 residues. The DNA for the CDR3 is TGTGCCAGCAGTTTCTCGGACAGAAGCTATAATTCACCCCTCCACTTT. It is translated as CASSFSDRSYNSPLHF.

The V call is TRBV4-2, the J call TRBJ2-2; D uncertain. CDR1 is LGHNA and CDR2 is YNFKEQ in the germline V gene. This CDR3 region has 16 residues. The V gene lost 0 bases and the J gene lost 1 base, with 9 bases spanning the gap. The chain's CDR3 is CASSQDTQMNTGELFF. CDR3 DNA: TGTGCCAGCAGCCAAGATACACAGATGAACACCGGGGAGCTGTTTTTT.

This chain links TRBV7-2 with TRBJ2-2; the match to TRBD1 covers 8 bases. CDR3 length equals 15 residues. Germline CDR1 and CDR2: SGHTA and FQGNSA. Trimming took 3 bases from V and 5 from J; bases not matched to a gene: 5. CDR3 sequence reads: CASSLQGAETGELFF. Written as DNA, the CDR3 is TGTGCCAGCAGCTTGCAGGGGGCAGAAACCGGGGAGCTGTTTTTT.

The rearrangement uses TRBV15 and TRBJ1-2, with a possible D match to TRBD1 (5 bases). This CDR3 is 14 amino acids long. Trimming removed 9 bases at V and 4 bases at J, with 18 bases between. Per germline, CDR1 LNHNV and CDR2 YYDKDF (reference sequence). The CDR3 spells CATRLGGDPYGYTF. Here the CDR3 DNA reads TGTGCCACGCGCCTTGGGGGGGATCCCTATGGCTACACCTTC.

V usage is TRBV9 and J usage is TRBJ1-2; D is unresolved. The CDR3 is 11 residues long. V was pared by 3 bases and J by 5 bases, with 5 bases between. CDR1 is SGDLS and CDR2 is YYNGEE in the germline V gene. CDR3 bases: TGTGCCAGCAGCGACTCGTATGGCTACACCTTC. It yields the protein CASSDSYGYTF.

This chain uses TRBV25-1 with TRBJ2-1; 12 bases line up with TRBD2. The ends lost 8 bases at V and 4 bases at J; junction bases unmatched: 0. The CDR3 is made up of 13 amino acids. CDR1 is MGHDK and CDR2 is SYGVNS in the germline V gene. The CDR3: CASGLAGYNEQFF. CDR3 nucleotides: TGTGCCAGCGGACTAGCGGGATACAATGAGCAGTTCTTC.

V gene TRBV4-3 combines with J gene TRBJ2-3; D gene ambiguous. Germline assignment: CDR1 LGHNA and CDR2 YSLEER. Trimming stripped 0 bases from V and 3 bases from J, with 7 bases between. This CDR3 is built from 14 residues. CDR3 in DNA: TGCGCCAGCAGCCAAGATCTTGAGACAGATACGCAGTATTTT. Translated, it gives CASSQDLETDTQYF.

The V and J genes are TRBV2 and TRBJ2-2, with 7 nucleotides matching TRBD2. This CDR3 spans 13 amino acids. Germline V gives CDR1 SNHLY, CDR2 FYNNEI. V lost 8 bases and J lost 3; bases outside the gene matches: 3. CDR3: CASVTSYTGELFF. The CDR3 nucleotides read TGTGCCAGCGTGACTAGCTACACCGGGGAGCTGTTTTTT.

The chain employs TRBV7-3 and TRBJ2-3; 7 bases map to TRBD2. The junction had 2 bases not matched to a gene; V was cut back by 1 base and J by 1 base. The CDR3 sequence is 15 residues long. Germline V gene lookup returns CDR1 SGHTA and CDR2 FQGTGA. CDR3 amino acids: CASSLNGGGTDTQYF. The CDR3 nucleotides read TGTGCCAGCAGCTTAAATGGGGGGGGCACAGATACGCAGTATTTT.

This chain links TRBV5-6 with TRBJ1-6; TRBD1 matches at 8 bases. The CDR3 totals 17 residues. The junction had 9 bases not matched to a gene; V was cut back by 0 bases and J by 7 bases. The germline gives CDR1 SGHDT, CDR2 YYEEEE. The CDR3 loop is CASSLAGHRDRNSPLHF. The CDR3 bases are TGTGCCAGCAGCTTGGCCGGGCACAGGGACAGGAATTCACCCCTCCACTTT.

This chain connects TRBV10-3 to TRBJ2-7, with TRBD1 as a possible D gene (6 bases). The CDR3 contains 20 residues. Per the germline V gene, CDR1 is ENHRY and CDR2 is SYGVKD. V was shortened by 2 bases and J by 2 bases, with 28 bases between the two germline ends. The CDR3 region is CAISERLGTPKPVQAYEQYF. The CDR3 DNA follows: TGTGCCATCAGTGAGAGATTAGGGACACCGAAGCCTGTCCAAGCCTACGAGCAGTACTTC.

This clone is labeled medium-sized. The chain carries TRBV9 and TRBJ1-3; TRBD1 aligns across 7 bases. Trimming at V came to 0 bases and at J to 0 bases, leaving 0 bases not matched to a gene. Germline assignment: CDR1 SGDLS and CDR2 YYNGEE. The CDR3 is made up of 15 amino acids. The CDR3 DNA reads as TGTGCCAGCAGCGTAGGGGACAGCTCTGGAAACACCATATATTTT. Translated: CASSVGDSSGNTIYF. The variable domain in full, completed from reference TRBV9 and TRBJ1-3, reads DSGVTQTPKHLITATGQRVTLRCSPRSGDLSVYWYQQSLDQGLQFLIQYYNGEERAKGNILERFSAQQFPDLHSELNLSSLELGDSALYFCASSVGDSSGNTIYFGEGSWLTVV.

V is TRBV6-1 and J is TRBJ1-1; 9 bases fit TRBD1. CDR3 size: 15 residues. Looked up from germline, CDR1 is MNHNS and CDR2 is SASEGT. Unmatched junction bases numbered 4, after V lost 1 base and J lost 4 bases. This chain's CDR3 is CASSEVGQGITEAFF. In DNA form, the CDR3 reads TGTGCCAGCAGTGAAGTGGGACAGGGAATCACTGAAGCTTTCTTT.

J is TRBJ2-3 and V is TRBV6-1, with D possibly being TRBD2 (6 bases). This CDR3 region has 15 residues. Trimming removed 7 bases from V and 1 base from J, with 15 bases in between. CDR1 and CDR2 from the germline V gene are MNHNS and SASEGT. The CDR3 is CASIISGGGTDTQYF. For the CDR3, the DNA is TGTGCCAGCATTATTAGCGGAGGAGGCACAGATACGCAGTATTTT.